Below, 31 T cell receptor beta chains from the same sample are listed, as sequenced in a study of T cells after yellow fever vaccination. Using its own MiXCR run on the 5' RACE reads, TCRdb lists one record per CDR3 protein. The sample lists roughly 330,000 distinct CDR3 sequences; approximately 7% were seen once. The sample consisted of PBMCs, taken about 41 days after the first yellow fever vaccination. Receptor source: a man between 18 and 35 years old who received the YFV17D yellow fever vaccine.

This clonotype has a count of ten or more. Sequence at one end of the junction differs from germline and may be a read error. This rearrangement joins TRBV7-7 to TRBJ2-1; TRBD1 might be the D (5 bases). CDR3 length equals 13 residues. Germline values: CDR1 SSHAT, CDR2 FNYEAQ (reference sequence). This CDR3 is CASSPDRYNEQFF. CDR3 nucleotides: TGTGCTAGCAGCCCCGACAGATACAATGAGCAGTTCTTC.

This chain links TRBV6-6 with TRBJ2-7; D may be TRBD1 (6 bases). The CDR3 has 12 amino acids. Trimming stripped 5 bases from V and 6 bases from J, with 11 bases between. CDR1 and CDR2 (germline): MNHNY, SVGAGI (reference sequence). The CDR3 DNA sequence: TGTGCCAGCAGTCCCCGGACAGCCGAGCAGTACTTC. Translating it yields CASSPRTAEQYF.

This clonotype occurred a few times. The V and J genes are TRBV24-1 and TRBJ2-1; D is unclear. This CDR3 spans 14 amino acids. V lost 5 bases, J lost 0 bases, and 7 bases lay in between. CDR1 is KGHDR, CDR2 SFDVKD, per germline. This CDR3 is CATSAASSYNEQFF. The DNA for the CDR3 is TGTGCCACCAGTGCTGCCAGCTCCTACAATGAGCAGTTCTTC.

At least ten counts were recorded for this clonotype. The gene calls are TRBV7-9 and TRBJ2-3; TRBD1 might be the D (5 bases). With 1 base removed from V and 4 bases from J, the gap between germline ends came to 9 bases. Germline CDR1 and CDR2: SEHNR and FQNEAQ (reference sequence). The CDR3 extends over 14 amino acids. CDR3 sequence (DNA): TGTGCCAGCAGCTTAGATACAGGTTCAGATACGCAGTATTTT. Translated: CASSLDTGSDTQYF. Based on the CDR3 plus reference TRBV7-9 and TRBJ2-3, the full variable domain is DTGVSQNPRHKITKRGQNVTFRCDPISEHNRLYWYRQTLGQGPEFLTYFQNEAQLEKSRLLSDRFSAERPKGSFSTLEIQRTEQGDSAMYLCASSLDTGSDTQYFGPGTRLTVL.

J is TRBJ2-7 and V is TRBV7-2, with D unresolved. The V end was cut by 4 bases, the J end by 0 bases, with 10 bases between. CDR3 length equals 14 residues. The V gene's germline CDR1 is SGHTA and CDR2 FQGNSA. In nucleotides, the CDR3 is TGTGCCAGCAGCTCGTGGCAGGACTCCTACGAGCAGTACTTC. It is translated as CASSSWQDSYEQYF.

This clonotype appeared a few times. The J gene is TRBJ1-1, the V gene TRBV7-2; D is unresolved. Trimming took off 3 bases at V and 0 bases at J, with 11 bases between the two ends. Germline V gene data show CDR1 as SGHTA and CDR2 as FQGNSA. The length of the CDR3 is 15 residues. This CDR3 is CASSFTAAMNTEAFF. CDR3 nucleotides: TGTGCCAGCAGCTTTACTGCGGCCATGAACACTGAAGCTTTCTTT.

The table lists this clonotype with a few counts. This chain connects TRBV7-2 to TRBJ2-5; 10 bases agree with TRBD2. CDR3 length: 16 amino acids. Germline loops: CDR1 SGHTA, CDR2 FQGNSA. V dropped 1 base and J dropped 2; count of bases not matched to a gene: 4. This chain's CDR3 is CASSLELAGGQETQYF. Written as DNA, the CDR3 is TGTGCCAGCAGCTTAGAATTAGCGGGGGGTCAAGAGACCCAGTACTTC.

V and J are TRBV5-4 and TRBJ2-1, with TRBD2 identical over 16 bases. The CDR3 totals 14 residues. Germline V gene lookup returns CDR1 SGHNT and CDR2 YYREEE (reference sequence). Losses at the gene ends were 2 bases for V and 15 bases for J; bases not matched to a gene: 5. CDR3 protein: CASSLGTSGGAGFF. Written as DNA, the CDR3 is TGTGCCAGCAGCTTAGGGACTAGCGGGGGGGCGGGGTTCTTC.

CDR3 amino acids: CASSRQGVQSGANVLTF. The CDR3 DNA follows: TGTGCCAGCAGTCGCCAGGGGGTCCAATCTGGGGCCAACGTCCTGACTTTC. The chain recombines TRBV12-3 or TRBV12-4 with TRBJ2-6; TRBD1 matches at 7 bases. This CDR3 has 17 amino acids. Trimming at V came to 5 bases and at J to 1 base, leaving 8 bases not matched to a gene.

V usage is TRBV12-3 or TRBV12-4 and J usage is TRBJ2-5, with a possible D match to TRBD1 (5 bases). The CDR3 covers 14 residues. V was pared by 3 bases and J by 1 base, with 9 bases between. The CDR3 region has the DNA TGTGCCAGCAGTTTTTCCGACAGCCAAGAGACCCAGTACTTC. This translates into CASSFSDSQETQYF.

The chain couples TRBV10-3 to TRBJ2-5; the match to TRBD2 covers 7 bases. Germline lookup yields CDR1 ENHRY and CDR2 SYGVKD. J lost 2 bases, V lost 7 bases, and 7 bases had no gene match. The CDR3 is 14 residues long. Here the CDR3 DNA reads TGTGCCATCATGCAGCCTAGCGGACAAGAGACCCAGTACTTC. It codes for CAIMQPSGQETQYF.

The chain has TRBV30 and TRBJ2-7; TRBD1 agrees at 8 bases. The V segment lost 4 bases and the J segment 6 bases; nucleotides outside the gene matches: 11. Germline CDR1 is GTSNPN and CDR2 is SVGIG (reference sequence). This CDR3 is 14 amino acids long. DNA for the CDR3: TGTGCCTGGACCGAACCGGGACAGGAAATCGAGCAGTACTTC. As protein: CAWTEPGQEIEQYF.

Many counts were recorded for this clonotype. The chain recombines TRBV2 with TRBJ2-1; TRBD1 matches 7 bases. The trim removed 5 bases at V and 12 bases at J, leaving 4 bases unmatched. Germline V CDR1 and CDR2: SNHLY, FYNNEI. This CDR3 contains 11 residues. The CDR3 loop is CASSQGERQFF. The CDR3 DNA is TGTGCCAGCAGTCAGGGGGAGCGGCAGTTCTTC.

This clonotype occurred a few times. The chain uses TRBV5-5 and TRBJ2-7, with D uncertain. The CDR3 spans 14 residues. Trimming stripped 5 bases from V and 10 bases from J, with 22 bases between. Germline V CDR1 and CDR2: SGHKS, YYEKEE (reference sequence). CDR3 bases: TGTGCCAGCAGACAGACCTCGGGTGGAACCCGACAGTACGTC. This gives the protein CASRQTSGGTRQYV.

The table lists this clonotype with many counts. The chain employs TRBV15 and TRBJ2-3; 14 bases align to TRBD2. The CDR3 consists of 22 residues. V gave up 3 bases and J gave up 0 bases; unmatched junction bases: 17. The V gene's germline CDR1 is LNHNV and CDR2 YYDKDF (reference sequence). CDR3 region: CATSSDAPGLAGELTSTDTQYF. CDR3 DNA sequence: TGTGCCACCAGCAGTGACGCGCCGGGACTAGCGGGGGAGTTAACTAGCACAGATACGCAGTATTTT.

V gene TRBV7-9 combines with J gene TRBJ2-3; 11 bases fit TRBD2. V lost 5 bases to trimming and J lost 5 bases; unmatched junction nucleotides: 6. The length of the CDR3 is 15 residues. CDR1 and CDR2 from the germline V gene are SEHNR and FQNEAQ (reference sequence). In nucleotides, the CDR3 is TGTGCCAGCAGCCTAGGGGGACTAGCGGTAGATACGCAGTATTTT. It codes for CASSLGGLAVDTQYF. The full variable domain, its missing parts supplied by reference TRBV7-9 and TRBJ2-3, is DTGVSQNPRHKITKRGQNVTFRCDPISEHNRLYWYRQTLGQGPEFLTYFQNEAQLEKSRLLSDRFSAERPKGSFSTLEIQRTEQGDSAMYLCASSLGGLAVDTQYFGPGTRLTVL.

This clonotype was picked up a small number of times. V gene TRBV29-1 combines with J gene TRBJ2-5; D may be TRBD2 (7 bases). This CDR3 comprises 14 residues. Germline CDR1 SQVTM, CDR2 ANQGSEA. Trimming stripped 0 bases from V and 4 bases from J, with 12 bases between. The CDR3 nucleotides are TGCAGCGTTGAAGACCCCGGGGGGCCAGAGACCCAGTACTTC. Protein: CSVEDPGGPETQYF.

This clonotype was seen a handful of times. The chain has TRBV12-3 or TRBV12-4 and TRBJ1-1; tentatively, D is TRBD1 (5 bases). V shed 4 bases and J shed 9 bases, with 15 bases lying between them. This CDR3 is 13 amino acids long. CDR3 sequence: CASSSREAAKAFF. The CDR3 DNA sequence: TGTGCCAGCAGTTCCAGGGAAGCTGCGAAAGCTTTCTTT.

The chain has TRBV7-6 and TRBJ2-1; TRBD1 matches 9 bases. The CDR3 spans 14 residues. Germline V gives CDR1 SGHVS, CDR2 FNYEAQ. Unmatched junction bases numbered 3, after V lost 1 base and J lost 8 bases. As DNA, the CDR3 is TGTGCCAGCAGCTTAGGACAGGGGGTTTATGAGCAGTTCTTC. Translation: CASSLGQGVYEQFF.

Only a few counts were recorded for this clonotype. The J gene is TRBJ2-1, the V gene TRBV4-1; D is unresolved. The germline V gene has CDR1 MGHRA and CDR2 YSYEKL. The CDR3 length is 16 residues. V was pared by 0 bases and J by 2 bases, with 11 bases between. The CDR3 loop reads CASSQDLGLPYNEQFF. CDR3 sequence (DNA): TGCGCCAGCAGCCAAGATCTGGGATTACCCTACAATGAGCAGTTCTTC.

This clonotype was counted between two and nine times. V is TRBV5-1 and J is TRBJ2-1, with 9 bases lining up with TRBD2. The CDR3 has 15 residues. The germline V gene encodes CDR1 SGHRS and CDR2 YFSETQ. The V and J ends lost 0 bases and 5 bases, in that order; junction bases with no gene match: 3. The DNA of the CDR3 is TGCGCCAGCAGCTTGGCGATAGCGGGGGACAATGAGCAGTTCTTC. As protein: CASSLAIAGDNEQFF.

The genes are TRBV7-6 and TRBJ1-2; D remains ambiguous. This CDR3 is 13 amino acids long. Trimming shortened V by 5 bases and J by 2 bases, and 9 bases separated the two germline ends. Germline V gene lookup returns CDR1 SGHVS and CDR2 FNYEAQ. CDR3 region: CASSVEQNYGYTF. The CDR3, as DNA: TGTGCCAGCAGCGTAGAGCAAAACTATGGCTACACCTTC.

Only a few counts were recorded for this clonotype. This chain joins TRBV6-1 and TRBJ2-5; D tentatively reads TRBD1 or TRBD2 (5 bases each). Trimming removed 2 bases at V and 1 base at J, with 14 bases between. Per germline, CDR1 MNHNS and CDR2 SASEGT. The CDR3 totals 16 residues. The CDR3 coding sequence is TGTGCCAGCAGTGAATTCGACGGGACCCTCCAAGAGACCCAGTACTTC. Encoded protein: CASSEFDGTLQETQYF.

This clonotype was observed a handful of times. The chain carries TRBV24-1 and TRBJ1-5, with D possibly being TRBD1 (6 bases). The CDR3 is made up of 13 amino acids. Germline V gene sequence: CDR1 KGHDR, CDR2 SFDVKD. Deletions cut 9 bases from V and 3 bases from J, with 11 bases between. In DNA form, the CDR3 reads TGTGCCACCCAAGGACAGTCCAATCAGCCCCAGCATTTT. It yields the protein CATQGQSNQPQHF.

This clonotype was observed a handful of times. The chain joins TRBV7-2 to TRBJ2-2, with D possibly matching TRBD1 (7 bases). This CDR3 has 16 residues. Germline values: CDR1 SGHTA, CDR2 FQGNSA. V lost 1 base and J lost 5, with 14 bases in between. The CDR3 reads CASSLVFPGGTGELFF. The CDR3, as DNA: TGTGCCAGCAGCTTAGTTTTTCCAGGGGGGACCGGGGAGCTGTTTTTT.

This clonotype was counted between two and nine times. The CDR3 DNA reads TGCACCAGCAGCCATGCTCCAAGGGAGGAATGGTGGACCCAGTACTTC. Encoded protein: CTSSHAPREEWWTQYF. The chain combines TRBV1 with TRBJ2-5; the table's TRBD2 call for D was not verified on the DNA. TRBV1 counts as a pseudogene. The CDR3 contains 16 residues.

This chain connects TRBV20-1 to TRBJ1-3; D gene ambiguous. The CDR3 runs to 16 residues. With 0 bases removed from V and 4 bases from J, the gap between germline ends came to 16 bases. Germline CDR1 reads DFQATT; CDR2 reads SNEGSKA (reference sequence). CDR3 DNA: TGCAGTGCTAGAGATCCGAGCCTCTTGGGAGGAAACACCATATATTTT. This sequence encodes CSARDPSLLGGNTIYF.

This clonotype was recorded many times. The genes are TRBV4-3 and TRBJ2-1, with D unclear. The V gene's germline CDR1 is LGHNA and CDR2 YSLEER. V was clipped by 4 bases and J by 0 bases, with 13 bases between them. The length of the CDR3 is 16 residues. The CDR3 reads CASSRNTGNSYNEQFF. Written as DNA, the CDR3 is TGCGCCAGCAGCCGAAACACTGGCAACTCCTACAATGAGCAGTTCTTC.

This clonotype has only a few counts. The chain carries TRBV5-6 and TRBJ1-1, with 7 bases lining up with TRBD1. The CDR3 contains 17 residues. The germline CDR1 and CDR2 sequences are SGHDT and YYEEEE. Trimming at V came to 1 base and at J to 0 bases, leaving 9 bases not matched to a gene. The CDR3 coding sequence is TGTGCCAGCAGCTTGAAACGGGACAGCCTCATGAACACTGAAGCTTTCTTT. Translation gives CASSLKRDSLMNTEAFF. Filled out from reference TRBV5-6 and TRBJ1-1, the complete variable domain reads DAGVTQSPTHLIKTRGQQVTLRCSPKSGHDTVSWYQQALGQGPQFIFQYYEEEERQRGNFPDRFSGHQFPNYSSELNVNALLLGDSALYLCASSLKRDSLMNTEAFFGQGTRLTVV.

This rearrangement joins TRBV7-8 to TRBJ2-5; 7 nucleotides agree with TRBD1. The CDR3 totals 15 residues. Germline V lookup: CDR1 SGHVS, CDR2 FQNEAQ. V shed 3 bases and J 5 bases; nucleotides not matched to a gene: 9. This CDR3 reads CASSFDRVGGETQYF. The CDR3, as DNA: TGTGCCAGCAGCTTTGACAGGGTAGGAGGCGAGACCCAGTACTTC.

This clonotype has just a few counts. This chain links TRBV12-3 or TRBV12-4 with TRBJ2-1; 12 nucleotides align to TRBD2. The CDR3 sequence is 17 residues long. The trim removed 6 bases at V and 3 bases at J, leaving 9 bases unmatched. CDR3: CASSPTSGGSLYNEQFF. CDR3 nucleotides: TGTGCCAGCAGCCCGACTAGCGGGGGATCCCTCTACAATGAGCAGTTCTTC.